The rows below give T cell receptor beta chains drawn from one sample of a study of blood T cell repertoires in COVID-19. The data were produced by immunoSEQ multiplex PCR, yet TCRdb's version contains in-frame clones alone and is incomplete. The table includes approximately 300,000 clones, roughly 90% detected once. What was sequenced was PBMCs or T cells enriched from blood (not recorded which). These receptors came from a woman aged 25-40 years who had recovered from COVID-19. Both conserved end residues are part of each CDR3. The order of the fields is J gene, D gene, CDR3 length, V gene, clone size, CDR3 DNA, CDR3 protein. D genes are given only for firm matches. A row's size may be missing; if present it is once, few, many or a size class.

J gene: TRBJ2-7; D gene: TRBD1; CDR3 length: 15; V gene: TRBV7-7; clone size: -; CDR3 DNA: TGTGCTAGCAGCCCCGGGTCCGGGACAGGGTCCGAGCAGTACTTC; CDR3 protein: CASSPGSGTGSEQYF
J gene: TRBJ2-7; D gene: TRBD1; CDR3 length: 15; V gene: TRBV6-5; clone size: -; CDR3 DNA: TGTGCCAGCAGCGCTCGGGACAGGGCGTGGGACGAGCAGTACTTC; CDR3 protein: CASSARDRAWDEQYF
J gene: TRBJ1-6; D gene: -; CDR3 length: 13; V gene: TRBV6-5; clone size: once; CDR3 DNA: TGTGCCAGCAGTACGGAGCCAAATTCACCCCTCCACTTT; CDR3 protein: CASSTEPNSPLHF
J gene: TRBJ1-6; D gene: -; CDR3 length: 14; V gene: TRBV6-5; clone size: -; CDR3 DNA: TGTGCCAGCAGCGCGGGCCCTTATAATTCACCCCTCCACTTT; CDR3 protein: CASSAGPYNSPLHF
J gene: TRBJ2-7; D gene: TRBD1; CDR3 length: 13; V gene: TRBV19; clone size: -; CDR3 DNA: TGTGCCAGTAGTAGGGACAGGGGGAACGAGCAGTACTTC; CDR3 protein: CASSRDRGNEQYF
J gene: TRBJ2-7; D gene: TRBD1; CDR3 length: 14; V gene: TRBV6-5; clone size: -; CDR3 DNA: TGTGCCAGCAGATGGGACAGGCGTACCTACGAGCAGTACTTC; CDR3 protein: CASRWDRRTYEQYF
J gene: TRBJ1-1; D gene: -; CDR3 length: 16; V gene: TRBV2; clone size: -; CDR3 DNA: TGTGCCAGCAGGGGCCCAGGGGCCGGGAAGAACACTGAAGCTTTCTTT; CDR3 protein: CASRGPGAGKNTEAFF
J gene: TRBJ2-6; D gene: TRBD2; CDR3 length: 16; V gene: TRBV13; clone size: -; CDR3 DNA: TGTGCCAGCAGCGTCTGGACTAGCGCAGGGGCCAACGTCCTGACTTTC; CDR3 protein: CASSVWTSAGANVLTF
J gene: TRBJ1-1; D gene: -; CDR3 length: 14; V gene: TRBV7-9; clone size: once; CDR3 DNA: TGTGCCAGCACCCCGATCGACAGGTACACTGAAGCTTTCTTT; CDR3 protein: CASTPIDRYTEAFF
J gene: TRBJ2-1; D gene: TRBD2; CDR3 length: 16; V gene: TRBV3-1/TRBV3-2; clone size: -; CDR3 DNA: TGTGCCAGCAGCCCGACGGGACTAGCGGGAGATCCTGAGCAGTTCTTC; CDR3 protein: CASSPTGLAGDPEQFF
J gene: TRBJ1-1; D gene: -; CDR3 length: 12; V gene: TRBV2; clone size: -; CDR3 DNA: TGTGCCAGCAACAGGGAAAACACTGAAGCTTTCTTT; CDR3 protein: CASNRENTEAFF
J gene: TRBJ2-3; D gene: TRBD2; CDR3 length: 16; V gene: TRBV5-1; clone size: -; CDR3 DNA: TGCGCCAGCAGCACCGGAGTAGCGGGGGGCACAGATACGCAGTATTTT; CDR3 protein: CASSTGVAGGTDTQYF
J gene: TRBJ2-4; D gene: TRBD2; CDR3 length: 14; V gene: TRBV28; clone size: -; CDR3 DNA: TGTGCCACCTCTCGGGAGGGAGCCAAAAACATTCAGTACTTC; CDR3 protein: CATSREGAKNIQYF
J gene: TRBJ1-3; D gene: TRBD1; CDR3 length: 17; V gene: TRBV3-1/TRBV3-2; clone size: once; CDR3 DNA: TGTGCCAGCAGCCAAGCGGGACAGGGTATATCTGGAAACACCATATATTTT; CDR3 protein: CASSQAGQGISGNTIYF
J gene: TRBJ1-1; D gene: -; CDR3 length: 13; V gene: TRBV6-5; clone size: once; CDR3 DNA: TGTGCCAGCAGCATTGGGCCGAACACTGAAGCTTTCTTT; CDR3 protein: CASSIGPNTEAFF
J gene: TRBJ1-1; D gene: -; CDR3 length: 11; V gene: TRBV4-3; clone size: -; CDR3 DNA: TGCGCGGGAGGGGGTCGCACTGAAGCTTTCTTT; CDR3 protein: CAGGGRTEAFF
J gene: TRBJ2-7; D gene: -; CDR3 length: 15; V gene: TRBV28; clone size: once; CDR3 DNA: TGTGCCAGCAGTTTAGGCGGGGCCGCATCCTACGAGCAGTACTTC; CDR3 protein: CASSLGGAASYEQYF
J gene: TRBJ2-5; D gene: -; CDR3 length: 13; V gene: TRBV7-3; clone size: -; CDR3 DNA: TGTGCCAGCAGCTCGAGCCCGGTGGAGACCCAGTACTTC; CDR3 protein: CASSSSPVETQYF